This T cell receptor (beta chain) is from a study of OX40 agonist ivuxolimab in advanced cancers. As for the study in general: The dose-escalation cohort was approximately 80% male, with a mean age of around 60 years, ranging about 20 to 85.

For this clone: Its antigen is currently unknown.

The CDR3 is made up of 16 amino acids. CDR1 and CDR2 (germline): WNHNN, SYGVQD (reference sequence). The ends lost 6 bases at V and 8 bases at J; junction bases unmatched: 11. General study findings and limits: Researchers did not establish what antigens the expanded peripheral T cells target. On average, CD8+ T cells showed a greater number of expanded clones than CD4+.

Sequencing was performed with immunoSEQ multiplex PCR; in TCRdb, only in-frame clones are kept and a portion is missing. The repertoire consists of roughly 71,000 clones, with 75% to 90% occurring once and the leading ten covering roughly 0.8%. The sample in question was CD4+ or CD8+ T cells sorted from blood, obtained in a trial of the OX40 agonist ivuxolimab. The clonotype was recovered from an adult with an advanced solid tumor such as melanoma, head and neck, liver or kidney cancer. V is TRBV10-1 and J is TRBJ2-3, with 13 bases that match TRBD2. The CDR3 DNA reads TGCGCCAGCAGCGCCCAAACTAGCGGGAGGGCCACTACGCAGTATTTT. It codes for CASSAQTSGRATTQYF.